This TCR beta chain was retrieved from a study of beta chain features in type 1 diabetes. Study-wide findings and caveats: When Type 1 diabetes patients were examined, their TCRB CDR3s proved moderately but significantly shorter in all four CD4+ subsets. Lower insertion and higher deletion counts appeared at VDJ junctions in type 1 diabetes patients.

Purity (above 95%) was reached by all sorted populations. V was clipped by 5 bases and J by 9 bases; unmatched bases: 9. CDR1 and CDR2 (germline): SEHNR, FQNEAQ (reference sequence). This CDR3 is built from 13 residues. TCRB transcripts that were expressed got sequenced, as all of the isolated RNA had been reverse transcribed. Sequenced by immunoSEQ multiplex PCR; TCRdb stores in-frame clones only, minus some. The sample consists of around 500,000 clones, around 30% of them appearing once. Remarks on this clone: Its antigen is not identified.

The sample was naive CD4+ T cells from blood. The rearrangement joins TRBV7-9 to TRBJ1-1; 7 nucleotides align to TRBD1. The TCR was taken from a young man in good health. The chain's CDR3 is CASSRRGTFKAFF. The CDR3 bases are TGTGCCAGCAGCCGCAGGGGGACTTTTAAAGCTTTCTTT.